Listed here are 16 T cell receptor beta chains from one sample, sequenced in a study of T cell responses to AZD1222 COVID-19 vaccine. Assay: immunoSEQ multiplex PCR; the TCRdb copy retains only in-frame clones and omits some. The sample has about 130,000 clones, approximately 94% seen once. The sample here was peripheral blood, taken on day 0 of AZD1222 vaccination. Source of these receptors: an adult in good health.

The chain employs TRBV4-1 and TRBJ2-4, with TRBD2 matching 7 bases. The CDR3 has 15 residues. Germline CDR1 reads MGHRA; CDR2 reads YSYEKL. V lost 8 bases, J lost 9 bases, and 16 bases stayed unmatched. The CDR3 protein is CASGPGRTSSGIQYF. CDR3 nucleotides: TGCGCCAGCGGGCCCGGGAGGACTAGTTCGGGCATTCAGTACTTC.

In this sample, this clone turned up once. CDR3 DNA: TGTGCCAGCAGCCATTCTGAACAGGGGTGGCGGGAAAAACTGTTTTTT. It yields the protein CASSHSEQGWREKLFF. The chain has TRBV4-2 and TRBJ1-4, with 7 bases lining up with TRBD1. Germline CDR1 LGHNA, CDR2 YNFKEQ. V trimming: 3 bases; J trimming: 8 bases; junction bases outside the gene matches: 12. The CDR3 has 16 residues.

The V gene is TRBV7-6, the J gene TRBJ1-5; D unclear. The CDR3 extends over 14 amino acids. V lost 5 bases and J lost 0, with 8 bases in between. Looked up from germline, CDR1 is SGHVS and CDR2 is FNYEAQ. The DNA of the CDR3 is TGTGCCAGCAGCCCGAGAATTAGCAATCAGCCCCAGCATTTT. It encodes CASSPRISNQPQHF.

The chain combines TRBV4-1 with TRBJ2-4; D is perhaps TRBD1 (6 bases). This CDR3 spans 16 amino acids. Trimming stripped 0 bases from V and 0 bases from J, with 9 bases between. Germline lookup yields CDR1 MGHRA and CDR2 YSYEKL. In DNA, the CDR3 is TGCGCCAGCAGCCAAGAGACAGGCAAAGCCAAAAACATTCAGTACTTC. Encoded protein: CASSQETGKAKNIQYF.

The chain carries TRBV7-8 and TRBJ2-5; no clear D gene. This CDR3 contains 14 residues. Looked up from germline, CDR1 is SGHVS and CDR2 is FQNEAQ. V lost 5 bases and J 0 bases, leaving 10 bases between the germline ends. CDR3 sequence: CASSLLWDQETQYF. CDR3 DNA: TGTGCCAGCAGCCTACTCTGGGACCAAGAGACCCAGTACTTC.

This chain connects TRBV7-9 to TRBJ2-5; no clear D gene. Trimming took off 4 bases at V and 5 bases at J, with 17 bases between the two ends. The CDR3 has 15 amino acids. Looked up from germline, CDR1 is SEHNR and CDR2 is FQNEAQ (reference sequence). In DNA form, the CDR3 reads TGTGCCAGCAGCTCTCTGATGGGGATCGGGGAGACCCAGTACTTC. Its protein is CASSSLMGIGETQYF.

J is TRBJ1-2 and V is TRBV6-5; D is perhaps TRBD1 (5 bases). Germline CDR1 is MNHEY and CDR2 is SVGAGI. The germline V and J ends were trimmed by 10 bases and 8 bases, with 17 bases remaining between them. CDR3 length: 12 residues. The chain's CDR3 is CATTATHDGYTF. The DNA for the CDR3 is TGTGCCACGACAGCTACTCATGACGGCTACACCTTC.

The chain employs TRBV13 and TRBJ2-2; TRBD2 is a possible D gene (6 bases). The CDR3 loop spans 15 amino acids. V gave up 3 bases and J gave up 6 bases, with 14 bases separating them. Germline CDR1 reads PRHDT; CDR2 reads FYEKMQ (reference sequence). In nucleotides, the CDR3 is TGTGCCAGCAGCTTTGGCGGACTACCGCCCGGGGAGCTGTTTTTT. It codes for CASSFGGLPPGELFF.

The V gene is TRBV19, the J gene TRBJ1-2, with 7 bases identical to TRBD1. V lost 2 bases to trimming and J lost 0 bases; unmatched junction nucleotides: 9. Germline CDR1 and CDR2: LNHDA and SQIVND (reference sequence). CDR3 length: 17 amino acids. CDR3 nucleotides: TGTGCCAGTAGTATATACGGCTGGGACAGAGCTAACTATGGCTACACCTTC. Residues: CASSIYGWDRANYGYTF.

The rearrangement uses TRBV30 and TRBJ2-5, with D perhaps matching TRBD1 (6 bases). V was cut by 8 bases and J by 1 base, with 14 bases left in between. The CDR3 has 13 residues. CDR1 is GTSNPN and CDR2 is SVGIG in the germline V gene (reference sequence). CDR3 DNA sequence: TGTGCCGGTACAGAGGGGGTCCAAGAGACCCAGTACTTC. Its protein product is CAGTEGVQETQYF.

V gene TRBV13 combines with J gene TRBJ1-6, with no clear D. CDR1 PRHDT and CDR2 FYEKMQ come from the germline V gene (reference sequence). The ends were cut back, 5 bases at V and 7 bases at J, with 12 bases in the middle. This CDR3 contains 14 residues. CDR3 amino acids: CASSPYGENSPLHF. The CDR3 DNA follows: TGTGCCAGCAGCCCCTATGGAGAGAATTCACCCCTCCACTTT.

The J gene is TRBJ2-7, the V gene TRBV5-1; TRBD1 is a possible D gene (7 bases). CDR3 length equals 14 residues. Germline V lookup: CDR1 SGHRS, CDR2 YFSETQ. The V gene lost 4 bases and the J gene lost 6 bases, with 17 bases spanning the gap. This CDR3 is CASSPGQEGSEQYF. The CDR3 region has the DNA TGCGCCAGCAGCCCCGGACAGGAGGGGTCCGAGCAGTACTTC.

This chain joins TRBV7-2 and TRBJ2-1; D is ambiguous. This CDR3 spans 13 amino acids. From germline, CDR1 is SGHTA and CDR2 FQGNSA. V was pared by 5 bases and J by 9 bases, with 14 bases between. Here the CDR3 DNA reads TGTGCCAGCAGCCTAACTGTGGCGTTTGAGCAGTTCTTC. Amino acids: CASSLTVAFEQFF.

V and J are TRBV4-3 and TRBJ1-4; perhaps TRBD1 as D (5 bases). Germline CDR1 and CDR2: LGHNA and YSLEER. The CDR3 length is 14 residues. Trimming removed 1 base from V and 7 bases from J, with 10 bases in between. CDR3 DNA: TGCGCCAGCAGCCAAGGTTCCGGGGCTGAAAAACTGTTTTTT. It translates to CASSQGSGAEKLFF.

The V call is TRBV7-2, the J call TRBJ2-5, with D hard to call. V lost 2 bases and J 5 bases, leaving 12 bases between the germline ends. This CDR3 is 14 amino acids long. Germline CDR1 is SGHTA and CDR2 is FQGNSA. In DNA, the CDR3 is TGTGCCAGCAGCTTATTTGCGTTTTCGGAGACCCAGTACTTC. Protein product: CASSLFAFSETQYF.

This chain joins TRBV19 and TRBJ2-7; a weak D match, TRBD2 (6 bases). CDR3 length: 15 amino acids. V shed 6 bases and J shed 1 base, with 16 bases lying between them. Germline assignment: CDR1 LNHDA and CDR2 SQIVND (reference sequence). This CDR3 is CASSRAGSGSYEQYF. The CDR3 DNA reads as TGTGCCAGTAGCCGGGCGGGGTCTGGGTCCTACGAGCAGTACTTC.